This T cell receptor (beta chain) is drawn from a study of T cell responses to AZD1222 COVID-19 vaccine. Germline CDR1 SNHLY, CDR2 FYNNEI. The CDR3 covers 11 residues. V was shortened by 7 bases and J by 1 base, with 5 bases between the two germline ends. Clones were sequenced by immunoSEQ multiplex PCR, and TCRdb holds only the in-frame ones, with some missing. The sample lists around 140,000 clones, roughly 87% occurring once. The chain carries TRBV2 and TRBJ2-7; D remains unclear. The sample here was peripheral blood, taken 28 days after the second dose of the MenACWY control vaccine. The receptor was derived from an adult who received the MenACWY meningococcal vaccine as a control. The CDR3 spells CASKGSYEQYF. The DNA for the CDR3 is TGTGCCAGCAAAGGGTCCTACGAGCAGTACTTC.